The sequence of this T cell receptor (beta chain) was determined in a study of response to subunit inactivated influenza vaccine. A note on this clonotype: The antigen remains undetermined.

Deletions cut 6 bases from V and 8 bases from J, with 13 bases between. There are 12 residues in the CDR3. Study-wide results and caveats: Authors suggested each seasonal influenza vaccination recruits few new T cells.

One entry per CDR3 protein results from TCRdb running MiXCR on the RT-PCR reads. The sample has about 500,000 distinct CDR3 sequences; more than 15% are singletons. The sample in question was CD4+ T cells sorted from PBMCs, obtained around 25 months after vaccination. This clonotype originated in a man aged 50 to 69 who received an inactivated influenza vaccine. J is TRBJ1-2 and V is TRBV12-3 or TRBV12-4; no definite D call. The CDR3 DNA reads as TGTGCCAGCAGCTCCGGCCCTCGGGGCTACACCTTC. Protein: CASSSGPRGYTF.